A single sample gave rise to the 28 T cell receptor beta chains below, sequenced in a study of blood T cell repertoires in COVID-19. Profiled with immunoSEQ multiplex PCR; TCRdb holds only in-frame clones, not every one. The sample contains about 200,000 clones, about 84% of which appear only once. What was sequenced was PBMCs or T cells enriched from blood (not recorded which). The receptors were sampled from a man aged 40-49 years with acute COVID-19.

This chain joins TRBV28 and TRBJ2-5, with D tentatively TRBD2 (6 bases). There are 15 residues in the CDR3. Germline lookup yields CDR1 MDHEN and CDR2 SYDVKM. The V gene lost 0 bases and the J gene lost 5 bases, with 13 bases spanning the gap. The CDR3 loop is CASSLWDYGEETQYF. CDR3 coding DNA: TGTGCCAGCAGTTTATGGGACTACGGCGAGGAGACCCAGTACTTC.

CDR3 loop: CASLGLEVVQYF. The CDR3 coding sequence is TGTGCCAGCTTGGGACTAGAAGTCGTGCAGTACTTC. This chain connects TRBV12-3 or TRBV12-4 to TRBJ2-7; 8 nucleotides match TRBD2. The ends lost 8 bases at V and 9 bases at J; junction bases unmatched: 9. The CDR3 is 12 amino acids.

The chain uses TRBV27 and TRBJ2-5; TRBD2 aligns across 10 bases. With V trimmed by 6 bases and J by 0 bases, 1 base remained unmatched. Germline-derived CDR1 and CDR2 are MNHEY and SMNVEV (reference sequence). The CDR3 runs 14 residues. CDR3 region: CASSGLADQETQYF. Here the CDR3 DNA reads TGTGCCAGCAGCGGACTAGCGGACCAAGAGACCCAGTACTTC.

The chain is built from TRBV29-1 and TRBJ2-3; 8 bases agree with TRBD1. V dropped 4 bases and J dropped 2; count of bases not matched to a gene: 5. The CDR3 runs to 14 residues. CDR1 SQVTM and CDR2 ANQGSEA come from the germline V gene. The CDR3 spells CSVVPDRVTDTQYF. The CDR3 DNA reads as TGCAGCGTTGTCCCGGACAGGGTCACAGATACGCAGTATTTT.

The rearrangement uses TRBV28 and TRBJ1-5; possibly TRBD1 for D (6 bases). Germline-derived CDR1 and CDR2 are MDHEN and SYDVKM. Trimming stripped 6 bases from V and 2 bases from J, with 11 bases between. The CDR3 loop spans 14 amino acids. CDR3 DNA sequence: TGTGCCAGCAGCCAACCAGGGGGCAATCAGCCCCAGCATTTT. Its protein product is CASSQPGGNQPQHF. Combining the CDR3 with reference TRBV28 and TRBJ1-5 gives the whole variable domain DVKVTQSSRYLVKRTGEKVFLECVQDMDHENMFWYRQDPGLGLRLIYFSYDVKMKEKGDIPEGYSVSREKKERFSLILESASTNQTSMYLCASSQPGGNQPQHFGDGTRLSIL.

The genes are TRBV11-3 and TRBJ2-1; TRBD2 aligns across 12 bases. This CDR3 region has 15 residues. Germline CDR1 SGHNT, CDR2 YENEEA. Trimming took 5 bases from V and 8 from J; bases not matched to a gene: 7. CDR3 protein: CASSALAGGFYEQFF. CDR3 bases: TGTGCCAGCAGCGCCCTAGCGGGAGGGTTCTATGAGCAGTTCTTC.

This clone was seen just once. The chain links TRBV14 to TRBJ2-5; D remains ambiguous. V lost 5 bases, J lost 5 bases, and 6 bases lay in between. Per the germline V gene, CDR1 is SGHDN and CDR2 is FVKESK. The CDR3 spans 11 residues. CDR3 sequence: CASSVRETQYF. The CDR3 DNA reads TGTGCCAGCAGCGTCCGGGAGACCCAGTACTTC.

CDR3 DNA: TGTGCCAGTACACTGACAGGTAGATATGGCTACACCTTC. Translating gives CASTLTGRYGYTF. The V and J genes are TRBV5-6 and TRBJ1-2; perhaps TRBD1 as D (6 bases). From germline, CDR1 is SGHDT and CDR2 YYEEEE. The CDR3 contains 13 residues. V gave up 8 bases and J gave up 5 bases, with 16 bases separating them.

The chain links TRBV28 to TRBJ2-7; D possibly corresponds to TRBD1 (5 bases). This CDR3 contains 12 residues. Between the trimmed V and J ends, which lost 6 bases and 0 bases, there was a span of 6 bases. Looked up from germline, CDR1 is MDHEN and CDR2 is SYDVKM. DNA of the CDR3: TGTGCCAGCAGGACAGCCTCCTACGAGCAGTACTTC. It codes for CASRTASYEQYF.

The genes are TRBV14 and TRBJ1-2; 8 nucleotides line up with TRBD1. The CDR3 loop spans 13 amino acids. Trimming removed 6 bases from V and 8 bases from J; junction bases left unmatched: 8. The germline V gene has CDR1 SGHDN and CDR2 FVKESK. CDR3 sequence reads: CASSVGQGSGYTF. DNA of the CDR3: TGTGCCAGCAGTGTCGGACAGGGATCCGGCTACACCTTC.

The V and J genes are TRBV5-4 and TRBJ2-2; TRBD2 might be the D (6 bases). The V end was cut by 1 base, the J end by 3 bases, with 13 bases between. In germline, CDR1 is SGHNT, CDR2 YYREEE (reference sequence). The length of the CDR3 is 16 residues. The CDR3: CASSLFTSPDTGELFF. In DNA, the CDR3 is TGTGCCAGCAGCTTGTTTACTAGCCCGGACACCGGGGAGCTGTTTTTT. Using reference TRBV5-4 and TRBJ2-2 for the parts outside the CDR3, the full variable domain is ETGVTQSPTHLIKTRGQQVTLRCSSQSGHNTVSWYQQALGQGPQFIFQYYREEENGRGNFPPRFSGLQFPNYSSELNVNALELDDSALYLCASSLFTSPDTGELFFGEGSRLTVL.

V and J are TRBV5-6 and TRBJ2-7, with D uncertain. V was cut by 4 bases and J by 0 bases, with 11 bases left in between. Germline lookup yields CDR1 SGHDT and CDR2 YYEEEE. The CDR3 loop spans 14 amino acids. CDR3 DNA sequence: TGTGCCAGCAGCCTGACTGGAAGCTCCTACGAGCAGTACTTC. This translates into CASSLTGSSYEQYF.

The gene calls are TRBV5-1 and TRBJ2-5; a weak D match, TRBD2 (5 bases). V was shortened by 4 bases and J by 5 bases, with 15 bases between the two germline ends. The CDR3 covers 14 residues. Germline V gives CDR1 SGHRS, CDR2 YFSETQ. The CDR3 DNA follows: TGCGCCAGCAGCCTCAGGACTGACGGGGAGACCCAGTACTTC. This codes for CASSLRTDGETQYF.

J is TRBJ2-3 and V is TRBV7-6, with 9 bases aligning to TRBD2. CDR3 size: 18 residues. Germline assignment: CDR1 SGHVS and CDR2 FNYEAQ. The J segment lost 0 bases and the V segment lost 5 bases, leaving 12 bases of the junction unmatched. DNA for the CDR3: TGTGCCAGCAGCCTGAGGACTAGCGCCAGTCCTAGCACAGATACGCAGTATTTT. Its translation: CASSLRTSASPSTDTQYF.

This CDR3 reads CASSDRQGNTGELFF. In nucleotides, the CDR3 is TGTGCCAGTAGTGACCGACAGGGGAACACCGGGGAGCTGTTTTTT. This chain uses TRBV19 with TRBJ2-2, with 7 bases identical to TRBD1. After removal of 5 bases from V and 1 base from J, the junction contained 4 bases not matched to a gene. Germline V CDR1 and CDR2: LNHDA, SQIVND (reference sequence). CDR3 length: 15 amino acids.

This sequence joins TRBV27 and TRBJ2-1; 8 bases match TRBD2. CDR3 length: 16 residues. The trim removed 8 bases at V and 4 bases at J, leaving 13 bases unmatched. Germline V gives CDR1 MNHEY, CDR2 SMNVEV (reference sequence). The CDR3 sequence: CASQSIGLAGYNEQFF. The CDR3 bases are TGTGCCAGCCAGAGCATTGGGCTAGCGGGTTACAATGAGCAGTTCTTC.

Here the CDR3 DNA reads TGTGCCAGCAGCTTGTCAGTGAACACTGAAGCTTTCTTT. It specifies CASSLSVNTEAFF. The chain uses TRBV5-8 and TRBJ1-1; D unclear. This CDR3 comprises 13 residues. The V end lost 1 base, the J end lost 0 bases, and 4 bases lay between the germline ends. Germline values: CDR1 SGHTS, CDR2 YDEGEE.

The V gene is TRBV3-1 (or the pseudogene TRBV3-2), the J gene TRBJ2-7; TRBD1 matches 10 bases. Germline-derived CDR1 and CDR2 are LGHDT and YNNKEL (reference sequence). J gave up 6 bases and V 4 bases, and 6 bases lay outside the gene matches. This CDR3 is built from 14 residues. The CDR3 DNA sequence: TGTGCCAGCAGCCGAGGGACAGGGGCAGGCGAGCAGTACTTC. Its protein product is CASSRGTGAGEQYF.

J is TRBJ1-2 and V is TRBV2, with a possible D match to TRBD1 (5 bases). This CDR3 contains 12 residues. CDR1 and CDR2 (germline): SNHLY, FYNNEI. The V end was cut by 8 bases, the J end by 3 bases, with 10 bases between. The CDR3 region is CASQTGDYGYTF. The CDR3 DNA reads TGTGCCAGCCAGACGGGGGACTATGGCTACACCTTC.

This chain uses TRBV19 with TRBJ2-2; 9 bases align to TRBD2. Germline CDR1 LNHDA, CDR2 SQIVND (reference sequence). V shed 11 bases, J shed 1 base, and the junction held 8 bases outside the gene matches. The CDR3 consists of 15 residues. The CDR3 coding sequence is TGTGCCGGACGGAAGACTAGCGGGAACACCGGGGAGCTGTTTTTT. Its protein is CAGRKTSGNTGELFF.

J is TRBJ2-7 and V is TRBV10-3; no reliable D call. V lost 6 bases to trimming and J lost 4 bases, with 13 bases between them. The CDR3 length is 13 residues. Germline V gene lookup returns CDR1 ENHRY and CDR2 SYGVKD. The CDR3 DNA sequence: TGTGCCATCAGCCCAAGCCTCGTGTACGAGCAGTACTTC. Protein: CAISPSLVYEQYF.

The chain has TRBV5-1 and TRBJ2-7; no clear D gene. The CDR3 is 12 residues long. The germline V and J ends were trimmed by 3 bases and 2 bases, with 6 bases remaining between them. The germline V gene has CDR1 SGHRS and CDR2 YFSETQ. This CDR3 is CASSSVAYEQYF. The CDR3 DNA reads as TGCGCCAGCAGCTCCGTAGCCTACGAGCAGTACTTC.

V usage is TRBV27 and J usage is TRBJ2-3, with 10 bases identical to TRBD1. The CDR3 loop spans 14 amino acids. Germline CDR1 reads MNHEY; CDR2 reads SMNVEV (reference sequence). The V gene end was trimmed by 9 bases and the J gene end by 2 bases; junction bases not matched to a gene: 5. CDR3 bases: TGTGCCAGACCGGGACAGGGGTACACAGATACGCAGTATTTT. Translating it yields CARPGQGYTDTQYF.

The CDR3 protein is CASSYGTGVIDGYTF. DNA of the CDR3: TGTGCCAGCAGTTATGGGACAGGGGTTATCGATGGCTACACCTTC. This rearrangement joins TRBV6-6 to TRBJ1-2, with 10 nucleotides matching TRBD1. The CDR3 is 15 amino acids. Trimming took 3 bases from V and 6 from J; bases not matched to a gene: 7. Germline V gene lookup returns CDR1 MNHNY and CDR2 SVGAGI (reference sequence).

The chain combines TRBV3-1 (or the pseudogene TRBV3-2) with TRBJ2-1; D is perhaps TRBD1 (6 bases). Between the trimmed V and J ends, which lost 3 bases and 0 bases, there was a span of 15 bases. CDR1 is LGHDT and CDR2 is YNNKEL in the germline V gene (reference sequence). The length of the CDR3 is 17 residues. The CDR3 DNA reads TGTGCCAGCAGCCACCACTTGACAGGTTCCTCCTACAATGAGCAGTTCTTC. Residues: CASSHHLTGSSYNEQFF.

This clone was counted once. J is TRBJ2-7 and V is TRBV7-9; D possibly corresponds to TRBD2 (6 bases). The V end lost 4 bases, the J end lost 4 bases, and 8 bases lay between the germline ends. The germline V gene encodes CDR1 SEHNR and CDR2 FQNEAQ (reference sequence). The CDR3 sequence is 12 residues long. CDR3 bases: TGTGCCAGCAGCTGGGGACTTTACGAGCAGTACTTC. This sequence encodes CASSWGLYEQYF.

This clone was picked up a small number of times. The CDR3 nucleotides are TGTGCCAGCAGCTTGTTCGGGGGGGGAGAGACCCAGTACTTC. It encodes CASSLFGGGETQYF. The V and J genes are TRBV5-8 and TRBJ2-5, with 8 bases fitting TRBD2. Per the germline V gene, CDR1 is SGHTS and CDR2 is YDEGEE. The V and J ends lost 1 base and 4 bases, in that order; junction bases with no gene match: 3. CDR3 length equals 14 residues.

The chain is built from TRBV12-3 or TRBV12-4 and TRBJ2-6; D is undetermined. Trimming pared 7 bases from V and 7 bases from J, leaving 11 bases between. The CDR3 is made up of 13 amino acids. DNA of the CDR3: TGTGCCAGCACTCCGACTTTAGCCAACGTCCTGACTTTC. This gives the protein CASTPTLANVLTF.